This is a list of T cell receptor beta chains from one sample in a study of blood T cell repertoires in COVID-19. Sequencing used immunoSEQ multiplex PCR; TCRdb keeps in-frame clones, though not all of them. The data hold over 120,000 clones, with about three quarters observed a single time. Material for sequencing was peripheral blood. These receptor sequences come from a woman in her sixties or seventies with acute or convalescent COVID-19. CDR3s include the opening cysteine and the closing phenylalanine or tryptophan. Each record gives: V gene, J gene, clone size, D gene, CDR3 protein, CDR3 DNA. D genes are given only for firm matches. Some rows have no size entry. The others give once, few or many, or a class for an expanded clone.

>TRBV20-1|TRBJ1-5|-|-
CSAGGGHYSNQPQHF
TGCAGTGCTGGTGGAGGGCATTATAGCAATCAGCCCCAGCATTTT
>TRBV9|TRBJ2-6|-|TRBD1
CASSASGQGLPGANVLTF
TGTGCCAGCAGCGCCTCAGGACAGGGGTTACCCGGGGCCAACGTCCTGACTTTC
>TRBV7-3|TRBJ1-1|-|-
CASSLEGGTEAFF
TGTGCCAGCAGCTTAGAAGGAGGAACTGAAGCTTTCTTT
>TRBV19|TRBJ2-7|-|-
CASKRTGAHEQYF
TGTGCCAGTAAGCGAACTGGCGCCCACGAGCAGTACTTC
>TRBV5-8|TRBJ2-6|-|-
CASSFRVSGANVLTF
TGTGCCAGCAGCTTCCGGGTGTCTGGGGCCAACGTCCTGACTTTC
>TRBV10-1|TRBJ2-2|-|-
CASSPPSGELFF
TGCGCCAGCAGTCCCCCCTCCGGGGAGCTGTTTTTT
>TRBV6-5|TRBJ2-2|-|-
CASTRARTGELFF
TGTGCCAGCACGCGGGCGCGCACCGGGGAGCTGTTTTTT
>TRBV5-4|TRBJ1-6|-|TRBD1
CASSFVAGTGRSPLHF
TGTGCCAGCAGCTTCGTCGCCGGGACAGGGCGATCACCCCTCCACTTT
>TRBV10-3|TRBJ2-7|-|-
CAISESTRAGEQYF
TGTGCCATCAGTGAGTCGACTCGGGCAGGGGAACAGTACTTC
>TRBV18|TRBJ1-1|-|-
CASSPFRGWDTEAFF
TGTGCCAGCTCACCTTTCAGGGGATGGGACACTGAAGCTTTCTTT
>TRBV3-1/TRBV3-2|TRBJ2-1|-|TRBD2
CASSQGGLVRNEQFF
TGTGCCAGCAGCCAAGGCGGACTAGTTCGAAATGAGCAGTTCTTC
>TRBV5-8|TRBJ1-2|few|-
CASSSSGTRKNAGYTF
TGTGCCAGCAGCTCCTCCGGGACAAGGAAGAATGCTGGCTACACCTTC
>TRBV5-1|TRBJ1-2|once|-
CASSLGNWDKPHDYTF
TGCGCCAGCAGCTTAGGGAATTGGGACAAACCCCACGACTACACCTTC
>TRBV28|TRBJ2-2|-|TRBD2
CASSTYGLAVTGELFF
TGTGCCAGCAGTACTTATGGACTAGCGGTAACCGGGGAGCTGTTTTTT
>TRBV29-1|TRBJ2-7|few|TRBD1
CSVGDRGHYEQYF
TGCAGCGTTGGTGACAGGGGGCACTACGAGCAGTACTTC
>TRBV7-8|TRBJ2-7|-|TRBD1
CASSYLGRGLRRRPYEQYF
TGTGCCAGCAGCTACCTGGGCAGGGGGCTGCGCCGCCGTCCCTACGAGCAGTACTTC
>TRBV18|TRBJ1-1|-|TRBD1
CASSPVTGGDLGTEAFF
TGTGCCAGCTCACCAGTGACAGGGGGAGATTTGGGCACTGAAGCTTTCTTT
>TRBV19|TRBJ1-5|-|-
CASRRTGTSNQPQHF
TGTGCCAGTAGACGCACAGGGACTAGCAATCAGCCCCAGCATTTT
>TRBV5-1|TRBJ2-5|-|-
CASTHWTVGETQYF
TGCGCCAGCACCCACTGGACAGTGGGGGAGACCCAGTACTTC
>TRBV2|TRBJ2-1|-|TRBD2
CASRASGSYNEQFF
TGTGCCAGCAGGGCTAGCGGCTCCTACAATGAGCAGTTCTTC
>TRBV5-1|TRBJ2-2|-|TRBD1
CASSSAGQGATGELFF
TGCGCCAGCAGCTCAGCTGGACAGGGGGCCACCGGGGAGCTGTTTTTT
>TRBV7-6|TRBJ1-5|-|-
CASSSMAGFNQPQHF
TGTGCCAGCAGCTCGATGGCCGGGTTCAATCAGCCCCAGCATTTT
>TRBV11-2|TRBJ2-7|-|TRBD2
CASSSRLAGPVDPGDEQYF
TGTGCCAGCAGCTCACGACTAGCGGGCCCGGTAGATCCTGGAGACGAGCAGTACTTC
>TRBV19|TRBJ1-4|-|-
CASSISRRLNEKLFF
TGTGCCAGTAGTATCTCCAGGCGTCTTAATGAAAAACTGTTTTTT
>TRBV10-3|TRBJ2-1|-|TRBD2
CAISISGSSYNEQFF
TGTGCCATCAGTATTAGCGGGTCCTCCTACAATGAGCAGTTCTTC
>TRBV28|TRBJ1-6|-|-
CASSFNQGRSSPLHF
TGTGCCAGCAGTTTTAACCAAGGAAGGAGTTCACCCCTCCACTTT
>TRBV6-1|TRBJ2-7|-|TRBD1
CASSELRTGRDEQYF
TGTGCCAGCAGTGAACTCAGGACAGGGAGAGACGAGCAGTACTTC
>TRBV6-2/TRBV6-3|TRBJ2-3|-|-
CASSLRIVLGTDTQYF
TGTGCCAGCAGTTTGCGGATTGTTCTTGGAACAGATACGCAGTATTTT
>TRBV18|TRBJ2-1|-|-
CASSPQWGGSNEQFF
TGTGCCAGCTCACCGCAATGGGGGGGCTCCAATGAGCAGTTCTTC
>TRBV2|TRBJ2-3|-|TRBD1
CASSRGGQGAYTDTQYF
TGTGCCAGCAGTAGGGGTGGACAGGGGGCTTACACAGATACGCAGTATTTT
>TRBV7-6|TRBJ1-3|-|-
CASSLGTPGTGNTIYF
TGTGCCAGCAGCTTAGGAACCCCAGGCACTGGAAACACCATATATTTT
>TRBV11-2|TRBJ1-6|few|-
CASRGGLPLHF
TGTGCCAGCAGGGGGGGGCTACCCCTCCACTTT
>TRBV19|TRBJ1-5|once|-
CASSRGGERGQPQHF
TGTGCCAGTAGTCGGGGAGGGGAGAGAGGTCAGCCCCAGCATTTT
>TRBV28|TRBJ1-5|-|-
CASSLGTYGQPQHF
TGTGCCAGCAGTTTAGGGACATACGGTCAGCCCCAGCATTTT
>TRBV28|TRBJ2-2|few|-
CASRAPPSGELFF
TGTGCCAGCAGGGCACCGCCCTCCGGGGAGCTGTTTTTT
>TRBV11-2|TRBJ2-1|-|-
CASSFRGLPRNEQFF
TGTGCCAGCAGTTTTAGGGGCCTGCCCCGGAATGAGCAGTTCTTC
>TRBV2|TRBJ2-2|-|TRBD2
CASSESGRWANTGELFF
TGTGCCAGCAGTGAGAGCGGGAGGTGGGCGAACACCGGGGAGCTGTTTTTT
>TRBV15|TRBJ2-1|-|TRBD2
CATSRDLLAVPDNEQFF
TGTGCCACCAGCAGAGATCTCCTAGCGGTCCCAGACAATGAGCAGTTCTTC
>TRBV30|TRBJ1-2|-|TRBD1
CAWSLGQGNYGYTF
TGTGCCTGGAGTCTCGGACAGGGGAACTATGGCTACACCTTC
>TRBV19|TRBJ2-4|-|TRBD1
CASSKRQGEPKNIQYF
TGTGCCAGTAGTAAACGACAGGGGGAGCCAAAAAACATTCAGTACTTC
>TRBV5-1|TRBJ2-7|-|-
CASSIGRVAEQYF
TGCGCCAGCAGCATCGGCAGGGTTGCCGAGCAGTACTTC
>TRBV19|TRBJ2-1|once|-
CASSVYNEQFF
TGTGCCAGTAGTGTATACAATGAGCAGTTCTTC
>TRBV12-5|TRBJ2-1|few|TRBD2
CASGPLLAGASYNEQFF
TGTGCTAGTGGTCCCCTCCTAGCGGGGGCCTCTTACAATGAGCAGTTCTTC
>TRBV30|TRBJ1-1|-|TRBD1
CAWNSGTGTFEAFF
TGTGCCTGGAATTCCGGGACAGGCACTTTTGAAGCTTTCTTT
>TRBV27|TRBJ1-5|-|TRBD1
CASSTGGERQPQHF
TGTGCCAGCTCCACAGGGGGGGAACGTCAGCCCCAGCATTTT
>TRBV7-9|TRBJ1-2|-|-
CASSSLTGLYGYTF
TGTGCCAGCAGCTCGCTGACAGGTCTCTATGGCTACACCTTC